This T cell receptor beta chain came from a study of tumor and adjacent non-tumor tissue in lung cancer (dated by TCRdb to between 2018 and 2020). With respect to the entire study: By cancer type, the cohort comprised under 15 adenocarcinoma patients, a couple of squamous cell carcinoma patients and 1 small cell lung cancer patient. The approximately 15 patients were aged about 30 to 76 years, included ten or so men and 5 women, and had TNM stage I to III disease. In total, sequencing yielded 125,075,908 productive TCRbeta reads, which works out to an average of approximately 4 million reads per sample. Using bulk TCRbeta repertoires from around 15 lung cancer patients, the study set lung tumor tissue side by side with matched distant non-tumor lung tissue. For each patient, one tumor sample and one normal lung sample were taken, giving under 35 paired specimens that underwent TCRbeta CDR3 sequencing. Paper-wide results and their limitations: Tumor tissue showed significantly greater TCR diversity (inverse Simpson) than normal lung tissue (roughly 390 vs 170, P = 0.0075, Mann-Whitney U test). Because peripheral blood was not sequenced, the blood TCRbeta repertoires of the lung cancer patients in the study went unexamined. The methods do not name the sequencing platform or mention unique molecular identifiers. The top 100 clones accounted for a significantly larger cumulative portion of the repertoire in normal lung than in tumor tissue. Only roughly 16 patients were included in the cohort, and the need for larger samples and more detailed clinical data was noted by the authors. Significantly higher TCR diversity was found in younger patients, and higher tumor TCR diversity was associated with shorter overall and disease-free survival.

RNA was isolated from bulk unsorted tissue, and RNA quality was assessed with a NanoDrop ND-1000 and an Agilent 2100. All donors had newly diagnosed lung cancer, had not received prior chemotherapy, and were admitted for thoracic surgery in China between August and November 2014. Patients who had received previous radiotherapy or chemotherapy, or who had another concurrent cancer, were excluded from the study. Surgical tissue pieces of about 1-2.1 cm3 were preserved in RNAlater solution and stored at -80 °C until use. With regard to this clonotype: Its antigen is not yet known. Base qualities are not provided; no much larger clone lies one nucleotide away.

The method behind the library was multiplex PCR. These reads were obtained on an Illumina HiSeq 2500. TCRbeta libraries were constructed through three rounds of nested PCR with primers (Table S4) according to protocols modified from ARM-PCR. Before sequencing, PCR products of 200-500 bp were cut from the gel and purified using the QIAquick gel extraction kit. The original methods were these. Trimmomatic was used to clean the reads, FLASH merged the cleaned reads into complete CDR3 sequences, and MiTCR assigned the sequences to V(D)J germline segments. Clonal diversity was calculated as the inverse Simpson's index using VDJtools. Productive reads were defined as in-frame sequences without a premature stop codon. The public reads were run again by TCRdb, first through fastp at Q25 and then through MiXCR, and only productive beta chains were kept. Here each entry gathers all rows of one CDR3 protein and keeps the most common genes and DNA. These V and J calls originate from TCRdb's pipeline instead of the authors' own analysis. This sample comprises 220,000 or so distinct CDR3 sequences, 70% to 75% of them detected only once. The ten top clones hold less than 25% of the sample.

The CDR3 runs 17 amino acids, cysteine and phenylalanine included. Just the 51-base CDR3 DNA is kept, in frame starting at base 1. The germline V and J ends show losses of 2 bases and 3 bases respectively, and no gene match explains 9 bases of the junction. Sequences SGHAT (CDR1) and FQNNGV (CDR2) are obtained from the germline V gene. The rearranged chain carries TRBV11-2 and TRBJ2-7; TRBD2 aligns with 11 central bases. The source material was lung tumor tissue. The clonotype comes from a man in his fifties or sixties with non-small cell lung cancer. The CDR3 amino acid sequence is: CASSLTRTSGYDYEQYF. Read as DNA, the sequence is TGTGCCAGCAGCTTAACTCGGACTAGCGGGTACGACTACGAGCAGTACTTC.